This entry features one T cell receptor (beta chain) sequence. Its antigen remains undetermined. No quality values exist for individual bases; no much larger clone is one base distant. This entry comes from a study of blood T cell repertoires in COVID-19 (dated by TCRdb to about 2020). Broadly, across the study: The collaborator samples originated in the United States, Italy and Spain and spanned the acute and convalescent phases of COVID-19. The material from the prospective study consisted of cDNA or gDNA derived from T cells, B-cell-depleted T cells, or PBMCs. Subjects who had been exposed to COVID-19, were actively infected with it, or had recovered from it provided the deeply sampled blood TCRbeta repertoires that made up the dataset. The repertoires were released in a freely available public database meant as a resource for research on the immune response to SARS-CoV-2. The samples were drawn from two sources: the first 160 participants of the ongoing ImmuneRACE study, and 1,200 or so subjects contributed by 6 global collaborators. A de-identified subject ID, COVID-19 status, age in years and sex were almost always included in the sample metadata. Where available, HLA class I and class II types were obtained from metadata supplied by the sample provider rather than from assay-based typing.

General study outcomes and caveats: Clinical and demographic metadata were provided uncurated, with the amount varying by source and participant.

Whole blood was collected in K2EDTA tubes by collaborating institutions according to the institutions' own protocols. For TCRbeta analysis, collaborators shipped samples in one of three forms: frozen whole blood, isolated PBMCs, or DNA extracted from either of those sample types. Trimming at the junction amounts to 6 bases on V and 10 bases on J, and the germline ends lie 16 bases apart. The CDR3 goes from the cysteine to the phenylalanine over 13 residues. The sequence is cut down to CDR3 DNA, 39 bases in frame from base 1. The germline V gene encodes CDR1 MDHEN and CDR2 SYDVKM. TCRbeta CDR3 regions were amplified from genomic DNA by means of the immunoSEQ Assay, a bias-controlled multiplex PCR. Per the original workflow: Within the assay, amplification of reference gene primers was used to estimate how many nucleated cells each sample contained. To quantify the absolute abundance of each unique TCRbeta CDR3 rearrangement, sequence reads were collapsed and filtered. For each sample, productive Simpson clonality was calculated as the square root of Simpson's diversity index over productive rearrangements. TCRdb carries this immuneACCESS record with in-frame sequences only. Its versions omit some clonotypes, under half of them owing to an unresolved V gene in the studies checked, with the rest unexplained. V, J and clone size reflect that table, while D and trimming were determined from the DNA. Across this sample there are 45,000 to 55,000 clones, with over 65% seen only once. The ten largest clones represent about 5.8% of the sample.

The source is a human donor in a cohort sampled during active COVID-19. The sequence is built from TRBV28 and TRBJ2-4; the best D guess is TRBD2, with 5 bases matching. Source material: peripheral blood. The nucleotide sequence reads as follows: TGTGCCAGCAGCTCGGGCCCCCCGGGGATTCAGTACTTC. It encodes CASSSGPPGIQYF.